This T cell receptor (beta chain) emerged from a study of technical replicates of blood from a handful of donors. Assay used: immunoSEQ multiplex PCR; TCRdb lists only in-frame clones, some missing. The sample lists around 80,000 clones; 95% to 98% were seen once. This CDR3 comprises 13 residues. V lost 2 bases and J lost 4, with 8 bases in between. CDR1 SGHVS and CDR2 FNYEAQ come from the germline V gene. The sequence derives from a human donor in good health. The sequenced sample consisted of T cells isolated from PBMCs. The chain carries TRBV7-6 and TRBJ2-5; D call uncertain. CDR3 protein: CASSLTSLETQYF. Written as DNA, the CDR3 is TGTGCCAGCAGCTTAACCAGTTTAGAGACCCAGTACTTC. Looking up the rest from reference TRBV7-6 and TRBJ2-5 gives the full variable domain: GAGVSQSPRYKVTKRGQDVALRCDPISGHVSLYWYRQALGQGPEFLTYFNYEAQQDKSGLPNDRFSAERPEGSISTLTIQRTEQRDSAMYRCASSLTSLETQYFGPGTRLLVL.